Listed below are T cell receptor beta chains from one sample, sequenced in a study of radiation and T cells in renal cell carcinoma. Data came from immunoSEQ multiplex PCR; TCRdb stores just in-frame clones and leaves some out. This table holds roughly 120,000 clones, roughly 80% found once. The sample was blood, taken from a patient whose treatment included radiotherapy and nephrectomy. Receptors originate from an older woman with renal cell carcinoma. Each CDR3 is given with its conserved first and last residue. The order of the fields is clone size, V gene, D gene, J gene, CDR3 DNA, CDR3 protein. A D gene is named only where the DNA matches it firmly. Clone size is not always given. Where it is, it says once, few, many or a class for expanded clones.

abundance: NA
v_gene: TRBV18
d_gene: NA
j_gene: TRBJ1-3
CDR3nt: TGTGCCAGCTCACCGGTCCAGAGTTCCGGCGTGAAGCGAAACACCATATATTTT
CDR3aa: CASSPVQSSGVKRNTIYF

abundance: NA
v_gene: TRBV10-1
d_gene: NA
j_gene: TRBJ1-4
CDR3nt: TGCGCCAGCAGTGAGTCGTTGAATGAAAAACTGTTTTTT
CDR3aa: CASSESLNEKLFF

abundance: NA
v_gene: TRBV7-9
d_gene: TRBD1
j_gene: TRBJ1-2
CDR3nt: TGTGCCAGCAGCCAAGTACTCGGACAGGGGGGCTATGGCTACACCTTC
CDR3aa: CASSQVLGQGGYGYTF

abundance: NA
v_gene: TRBV28
d_gene: NA
j_gene: TRBJ1-1
CDR3nt: TGTGCCAGCAGTTTACCAGTAACTGAAGCTTTCTTT
CDR3aa: CASSLPVTEAFF

abundance: few
v_gene: TRBV28
d_gene: NA
j_gene: TRBJ2-7
CDR3nt: TGTGCCAGCAGTACCGCCCAAGACAGTCCCTACGAGCAGTACTTC
CDR3aa: CASSTAQDSPYEQYF

abundance: NA
v_gene: TRBV7-2
d_gene: NA
j_gene: TRBJ2-6
CDR3nt: TGTGCCAGCAGCTTAGTTGCGAACTCTGGGGCCAACGTCCTGACTTTC
CDR3aa: CASSLVANSGANVLTF

abundance: NA
v_gene: TRBV18
d_gene: NA
j_gene: TRBJ1-1
CDR3nt: TGTGCCAGCTCACCACCGAACGGGGCCCCTGAAGCTTTCTTT
CDR3aa: CASSPPNGAPEAFF

abundance: NA
v_gene: TRBV7-9
d_gene: NA
j_gene: TRBJ2-7
CDR3nt: TGTGCCAGCAGTCCACCCGGGCCGTTGATCGAGCAGTACTTC
CDR3aa: CASSPPGPLIEQYF

abundance: once
v_gene: TRBV19
d_gene: TRBD2
j_gene: TRBJ2-1
CDR3nt: TGTGCCAGTAGTTCCTTAGCGGGAGCCCCCTACAATGAGCAGTTCTTC
CDR3aa: CASSSLAGAPYNEQFF

abundance: few
v_gene: TRBV28
d_gene: NA
j_gene: TRBJ1-1
CDR3nt: TGTGCCAGCAGTTTATCTTCTTCGAATGGCAAGACTGAAGCTTTCTTT
CDR3aa: CASSLSSSNGKTEAFF

abundance: NA
v_gene: TRBV2
d_gene: TRBD1
j_gene: TRBJ2-2
CDR3nt: TGTGCCAGCAGCGGACAGGGAGTCACCGGAGAGCTGTTTTTT
CDR3aa: CASSGQGVTGELFF

abundance: NA
v_gene: TRBV6-5
d_gene: TRBD1
j_gene: TRBJ1-6
CDR3nt: TGTGCCAGCAGTAACCGCGGGACAGGGAATTCACCCCTCCACTTT
CDR3aa: CASSNRGTGNSPLHF

abundance: NA
v_gene: TRBV9
d_gene: NA
j_gene: TRBJ2-3
CDR3nt: TGTGCCAGCAGCGGGGATGCGGAGCCTAGCACAGATACGCAGTATTTT
CDR3aa: CASSGDAEPSTDTQYF

abundance: NA
v_gene: TRBV28
d_gene: NA
j_gene: TRBJ1-2
CDR3nt: TGTGCCAGCAGTTTAATTCCGGCGGCCCGGAACTATGGCTACACCTTC
CDR3aa: CASSLIPAARNYGYTF

abundance: few
v_gene: TRBV7-7
d_gene: NA
j_gene: TRBJ2-7
CDR3nt: TGTGCTAGCAGCCCCTCGGTAGGGGGCGAGCAGTACTTC
CDR3aa: CASSPSVGGEQYF

abundance: NA
v_gene: TRBV10-3
d_gene: NA
j_gene: TRBJ2-2
CDR3nt: TGTGCCATCAGTGTGGGACCGTCGAACACCGGGGAGCTGTTTTTT
CDR3aa: CAISVGPSNTGELFF

abundance: NA
v_gene: TRBV30
d_gene: TRBD2
j_gene: TRBJ2-3
CDR3nt: TGTGCCTGGAGTGGGGGCACTAGCGTGGCAGATACGCAGTATTTT
CDR3aa: CAWSGGTSVADTQYF

abundance: NA
v_gene: TRBV29-1
d_gene: TRBD2
j_gene: TRBJ2-4
CDR3nt: TGCAGCGTTGCCGTCTTTGGGACTAGCGTAGCCAAAAACATTCAGTACTTC
CDR3aa: CSVAVFGTSVAKNIQYF

abundance: NA
v_gene: TRBV29-1
d_gene: NA
j_gene: TRBJ1-1
CDR3nt: TGCAGCGCCACGAACCTGAACTTGAACACTGAAGCTTTCTTT
CDR3aa: CSATNLNLNTEAFF

abundance: NA
v_gene: TRBV15
d_gene: NA
j_gene: TRBJ2-3
CDR3nt: TGTGCCACCAGCATTTACCTGGGGGATACGCAGTATTTT
CDR3aa: CATSIYLGDTQYF

abundance: NA
v_gene: TRBV5-8
d_gene: NA
j_gene: TRBJ1-2
CDR3nt: TGTGCCAGCAGCTTGACGGCAGCTAACTATGGCTACACCTTC
CDR3aa: CASSLTAANYGYTF